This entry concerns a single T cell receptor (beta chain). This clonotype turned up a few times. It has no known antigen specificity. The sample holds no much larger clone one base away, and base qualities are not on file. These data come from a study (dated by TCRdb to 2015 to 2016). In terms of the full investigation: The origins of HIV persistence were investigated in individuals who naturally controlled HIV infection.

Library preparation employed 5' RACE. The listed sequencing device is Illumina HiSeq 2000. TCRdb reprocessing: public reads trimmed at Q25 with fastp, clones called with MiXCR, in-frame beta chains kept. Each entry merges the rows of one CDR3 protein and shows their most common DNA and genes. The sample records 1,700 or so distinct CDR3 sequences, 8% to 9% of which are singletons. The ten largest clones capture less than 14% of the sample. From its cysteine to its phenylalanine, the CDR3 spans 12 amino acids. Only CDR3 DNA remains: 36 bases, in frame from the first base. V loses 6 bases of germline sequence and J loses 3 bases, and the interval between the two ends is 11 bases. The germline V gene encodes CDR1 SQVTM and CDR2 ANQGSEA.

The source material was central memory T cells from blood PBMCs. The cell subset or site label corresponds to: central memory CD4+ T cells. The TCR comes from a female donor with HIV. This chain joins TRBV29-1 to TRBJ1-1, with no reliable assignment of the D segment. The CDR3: CSVGERYTEAFF. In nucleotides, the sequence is TGCAGCGTCGGGGAGCGGTACACTGAAGCTTTCTTT.